This paragraph reports one TCR beta chain. Its antigen is unknown. V was clipped by 0 bases and J by 0 bases, with 9 bases between them. The CDR3 contains 17 residues. Germline lookup yields CDR1 LGHNA and CDR2 YSLEER. This specimen comes from a study of T cell responses to AZD1222 COVID-19 vaccine. Using immunoSEQ multiplex PCR, the repertoire was profiled, and TCRdb retains in-frame clones only, with some absent. The data contain some 88,000 clones, roughly 94% of them singletons. Notes on the study in general: There were mostly white British donors and more females than males, and clonal diversity was possibly underestimated. Only 5 or 6 people who got AZD1222 tested seropositive at baseline.

This receptor was identified in an adult in good health. The material sequenced was peripheral blood, taken on day 0 of AZD1222 vaccination. The genes are TRBV4-3 and TRBJ2-6; tentatively, D is TRBD1 (6 bases). The CDR3 loop reads CASSQETQGSGANVLTF. The CDR3 DNA reads as TGCGCCAGCAGCCAAGAAACACAGGGCTCTGGGGCCAACGTCCTGACTTTC.